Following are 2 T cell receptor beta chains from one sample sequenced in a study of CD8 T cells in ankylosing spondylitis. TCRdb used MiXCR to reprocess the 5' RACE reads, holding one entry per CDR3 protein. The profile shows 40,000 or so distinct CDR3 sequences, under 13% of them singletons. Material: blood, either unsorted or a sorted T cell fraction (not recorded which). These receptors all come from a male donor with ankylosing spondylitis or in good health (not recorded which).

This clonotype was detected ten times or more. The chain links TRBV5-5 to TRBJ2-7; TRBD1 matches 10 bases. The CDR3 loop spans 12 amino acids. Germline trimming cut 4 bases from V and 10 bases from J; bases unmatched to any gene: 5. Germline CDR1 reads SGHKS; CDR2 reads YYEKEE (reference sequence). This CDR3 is CASSPGQGSQYF. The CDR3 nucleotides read TGTGCCAGCAGCCCGGGACAGGGGAGTCAGTACTTC. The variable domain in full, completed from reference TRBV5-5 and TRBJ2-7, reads DAGVTQSPTHLIKTRGQQVTLRCSPISGHKSVSWYQQVLGQGPQFIFQYYEKEERGRGNFPDRFSARQFPNYSSELNVNALLLGDSALYLCASSPGQGSQYFGPGTRLTVT.

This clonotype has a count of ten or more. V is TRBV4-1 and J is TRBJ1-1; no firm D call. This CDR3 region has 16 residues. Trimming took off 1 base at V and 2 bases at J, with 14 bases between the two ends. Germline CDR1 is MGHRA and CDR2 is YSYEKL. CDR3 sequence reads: CASSQAPGQKNTEAFF. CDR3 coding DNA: TGCGCCAGCAGCCAAGCCCCGGGCCAGAAAAACACTGAAGCTTTCTTT.